The next 10 T cell receptor beta chains were all read from a single sample in a study of blood T cells in healthy people across ages. Primers used in a second PCR of about 7 to 12 cycles were a sample-barcoded 5' primer and a J-beta primer mix. TCRdb fed the 5' RACE reads into MiXCR, producing one record per CDR3 protein. The table records roughly 560,000 distinct CDR3 sequences, around 24% of them present only once. This sample was also put to use in a study of T cells of mothers and their children.

The material sequenced was blood. The source of these receptors is a boy aged 5-17 years in good health.

This sequence joins TRBV7-9 and TRBJ1-1, with 7 nucleotides matching TRBD1. Per the germline V gene, CDR1 is SEHNR and CDR2 is FQNEAQ (reference sequence). Unmatched junction bases numbered 16, after V lost 6 bases and J lost 0 bases. The CDR3 is 18 residues long. CDR3 amino acids: CASSSPTGIIIMNTEAFF. CDR3 nucleotides: TGTGCCAGCAGTTCACCGACAGGGATCATAATCATGAACACTGAAGCTTTCTTT.

This clonotype showed up just a few times. The chain couples TRBV18 to TRBJ2-5; possibly TRBD2 for D (6 bases). The assigned J gene may be wrong: the sequence end matches TRBJ2-1 better. The CDR3 totals 13 residues. Germline CDR1 is KGHSH and CDR2 is LQKENI. This CDR3 is CASSPLGRGEQFF. The CDR3 DNA reads as TGTGCCAGCTCACCACTCGGGCGGGGTGAGCAGTTCTTC.

In this sample, this clonotype turned up a few times. The chain employs TRBV15 and TRBJ2-1; possibly TRBD1 or TRBD2 for D (5 bases each). The end of the DNA fits TRBJ2-7 better, so the J call may be wrong. The CDR3 totals 12 residues. Germline CDR1 reads LNHNV; CDR2 reads YYDKDF (reference sequence). The CDR3 loop reads CATSSWDGEQYF. In DNA, the CDR3 is TGTGCCACCAGCAGTTGGGACGGCGAGCAGTACTTC.

This clonotype has a handful of counts. The rearrangement links TRBV7-2 to TRBJ2-5; D not certain. Germline CDR1 and CDR2: SGHTA and FQGNSA. The V end was cut by 1 base, the J end by 5 bases, with 8 bases between. The CDR3 length is 13 residues. The CDR3: CASSLEGFETQYF. The CDR3 nucleotides are TGTGCCAGCAGCTTAGAGGGTTTTGAGACCCAGTACTTC.

This clonotype has just a few counts. The chain carries TRBV5-5 and TRBJ2-7; TRBD1 is a possible D gene (6 bases). V gave up 1 base and J gave up 7 bases, with 12 bases separating them. The CDR3 is made up of 13 amino acids. From germline, CDR1 is SGHKS and CDR2 YYEKEE (reference sequence). As DNA, the CDR3 is TGTGCCAGCAGCTTGTACAGGGTGGAAGAGCAGTACTTC. As protein: CASSLYRVEEQYF.

The rearrangement joins TRBV28 to TRBJ1-5; possibly TRBD1 for D (5 bases). CDR1 is MDHEN, CDR2 SYDVKM, per germline. The V end was cut by 5 bases, the J end by 4 bases, with 12 bases between. The CDR3 length is 14 residues. In nucleotides, the CDR3 is TGTGCCAGCAGTACAGGTTATACGAATCAGCCCCAGCATTTT. The encoded protein is CASSTGYTNQPQHF.

The V call is TRBV21-1, the J call TRBJ2-1. TRBV21-1 is an annotated pseudogene. The CDR3 sequence is 15 residues long. CDR3 residues: CASSKPGELYNEQFF. The CDR3 DNA reads as TGTGCCAGCAGCAAACCAGGCGAACTATACAATGAGCAGTTCTTC.

This clonotype was observed a handful of times. The J gene is TRBJ2-3, the V gene TRBV10-3, with D tentatively TRBD2 (5 bases). Germline V lookup: CDR1 ENHRY, CDR2 SYGVKD. V was trimmed by 3 bases and J by 1 base, leaving 11 bases between them. The CDR3 contains 15 residues. In nucleotides, the CDR3 is TGTGCCATCAGTGACCCGACGGAGGGCACAGATACGCAGTATTTT. Residues: CAISDPTEGTDTQYF.

The chain couples TRBV4-3 to TRBJ1-6; D is ambiguous. V lost 0 bases, J lost 11 bases, and 8 bases lay in between. Germline V gene lookup returns CDR1 LGHNA and CDR2 YSLEER. The CDR3 has 13 residues. This CDR3 is CASSQDRAPPLHF. CDR3 DNA: TGCGCCAGCAGCCAAGATCGCGCTCCACCCCTCCACTTT.

This clonotype was seen a few times. The chain has TRBV18 and TRBJ2-1, with D possibly matching TRBD2 (5 bases). The V gene lost 3 bases and the J gene lost 6 bases, with 12 bases spanning the gap. CDR3 length: 14 amino acids. Germline assignment: CDR1 KGHSH and CDR2 LQKENI. The CDR3 region is CASSPALGSNEQFF. CDR3 in DNA: TGTGCCAGCTCACCCGCCCTTGGGAGCAATGAGCAGTTCTTC.